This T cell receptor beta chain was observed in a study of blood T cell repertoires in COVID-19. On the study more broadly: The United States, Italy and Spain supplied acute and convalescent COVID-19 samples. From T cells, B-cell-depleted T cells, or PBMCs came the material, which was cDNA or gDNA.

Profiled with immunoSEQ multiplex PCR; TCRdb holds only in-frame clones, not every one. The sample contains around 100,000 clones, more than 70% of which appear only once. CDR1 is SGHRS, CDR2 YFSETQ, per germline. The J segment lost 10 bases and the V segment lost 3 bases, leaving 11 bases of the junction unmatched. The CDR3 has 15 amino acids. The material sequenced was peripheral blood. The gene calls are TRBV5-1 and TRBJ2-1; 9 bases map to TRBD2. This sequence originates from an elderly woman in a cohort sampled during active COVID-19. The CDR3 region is CASSSKLAGTREQFF. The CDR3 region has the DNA TGCGCCAGCAGCTCCAAGCTAGCGGGGACTAGGGAGCAGTTCTTC.